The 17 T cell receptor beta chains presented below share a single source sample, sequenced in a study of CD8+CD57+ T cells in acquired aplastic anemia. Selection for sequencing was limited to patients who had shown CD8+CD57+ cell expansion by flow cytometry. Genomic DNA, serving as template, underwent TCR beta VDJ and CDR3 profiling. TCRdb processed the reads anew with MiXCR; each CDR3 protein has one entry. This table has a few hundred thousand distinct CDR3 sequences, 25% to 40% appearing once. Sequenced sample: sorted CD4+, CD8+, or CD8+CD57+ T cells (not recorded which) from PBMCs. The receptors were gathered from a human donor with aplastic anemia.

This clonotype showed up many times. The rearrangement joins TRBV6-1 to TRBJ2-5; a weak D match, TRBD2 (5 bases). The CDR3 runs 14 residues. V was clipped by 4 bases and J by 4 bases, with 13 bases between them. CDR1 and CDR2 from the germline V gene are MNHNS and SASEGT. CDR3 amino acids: CASSGHTGSETQYF. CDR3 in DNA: TGTGCCAGCAGTGGACACACGGGGTCAGAGACCCAGTACTTC.

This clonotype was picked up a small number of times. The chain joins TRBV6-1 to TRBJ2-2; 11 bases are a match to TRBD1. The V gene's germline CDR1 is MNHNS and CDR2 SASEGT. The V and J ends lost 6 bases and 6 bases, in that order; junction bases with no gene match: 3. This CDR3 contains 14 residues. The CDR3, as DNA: TGTGCCAGCAGAAGGACAGGGGGCTCCGGGGAGCTGTTTTTT. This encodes CASRRTGGSGELFF.

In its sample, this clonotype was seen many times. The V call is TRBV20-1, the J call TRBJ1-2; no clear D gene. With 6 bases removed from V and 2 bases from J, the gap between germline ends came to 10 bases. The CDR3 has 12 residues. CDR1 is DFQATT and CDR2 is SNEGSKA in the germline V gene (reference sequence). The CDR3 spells CSALGDNYGYTF. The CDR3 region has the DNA TGCAGTGCATTGGGAGACAACTATGGCTACACCTTC.

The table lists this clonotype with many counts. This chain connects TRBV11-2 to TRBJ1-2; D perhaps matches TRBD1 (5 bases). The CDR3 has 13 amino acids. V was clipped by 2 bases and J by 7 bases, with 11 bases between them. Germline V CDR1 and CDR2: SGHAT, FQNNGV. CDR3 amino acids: CASSLQGRSGYTF. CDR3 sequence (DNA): TGTGCCAGCAGCTTACAGGGACGGAGTGGCTACACCTTC.

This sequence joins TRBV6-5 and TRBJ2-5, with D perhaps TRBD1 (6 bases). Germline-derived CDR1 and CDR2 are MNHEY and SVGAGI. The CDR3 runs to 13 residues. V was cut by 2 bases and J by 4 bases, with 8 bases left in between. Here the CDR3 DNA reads TGTGCCAGCAGTTACGGGGGCCCAGAGACCCAGTACTTC. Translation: CASSYGGPETQYF.

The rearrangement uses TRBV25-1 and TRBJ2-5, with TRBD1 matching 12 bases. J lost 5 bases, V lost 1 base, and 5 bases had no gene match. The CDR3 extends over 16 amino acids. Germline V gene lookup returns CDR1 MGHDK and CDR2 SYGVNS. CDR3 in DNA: TGTGCCAGCAGTGAATGGGGGACAGGGGGCTTTGAGACCCAGTACTTC. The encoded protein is CASSEWGTGGFETQYF.

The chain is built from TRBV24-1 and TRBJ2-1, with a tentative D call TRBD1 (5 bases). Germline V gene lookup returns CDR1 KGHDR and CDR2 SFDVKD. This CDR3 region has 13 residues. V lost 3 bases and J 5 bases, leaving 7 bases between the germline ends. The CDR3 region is CATSDGRDNEQFF. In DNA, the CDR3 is TGTGCCACCAGTGATGGCAGGGACAATGAGCAGTTCTTC.

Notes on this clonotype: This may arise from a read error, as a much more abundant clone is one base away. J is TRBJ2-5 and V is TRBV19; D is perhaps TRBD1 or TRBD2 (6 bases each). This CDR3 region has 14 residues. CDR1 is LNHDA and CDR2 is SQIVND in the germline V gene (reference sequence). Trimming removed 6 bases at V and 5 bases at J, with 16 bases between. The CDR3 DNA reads TGTGCCAGTAGCAAGAACCAGGGGAGGGAGACCCAGTACTTC. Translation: CASSKNQGRETQYF.

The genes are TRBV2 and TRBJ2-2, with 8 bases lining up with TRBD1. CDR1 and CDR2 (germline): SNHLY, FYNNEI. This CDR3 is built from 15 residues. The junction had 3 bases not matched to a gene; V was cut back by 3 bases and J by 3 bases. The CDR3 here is CASSEAGGYTGELFF. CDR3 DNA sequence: TGTGCCAGCAGTGAGGCAGGGGGCTACACCGGGGAGCTGTTTTTT.

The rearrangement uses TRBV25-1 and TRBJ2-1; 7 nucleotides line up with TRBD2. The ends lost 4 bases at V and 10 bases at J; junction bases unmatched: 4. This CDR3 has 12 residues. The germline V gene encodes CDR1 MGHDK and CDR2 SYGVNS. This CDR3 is CASSGEGGEQFF. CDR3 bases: TGTGCCAGCAGTGGGGAGGGCGGGGAGCAGTTCTTC.

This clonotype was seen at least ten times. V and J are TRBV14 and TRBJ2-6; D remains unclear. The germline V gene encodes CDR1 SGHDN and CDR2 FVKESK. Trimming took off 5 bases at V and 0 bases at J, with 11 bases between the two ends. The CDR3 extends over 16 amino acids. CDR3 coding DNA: TGTGCCAGCAGCGACGGTTTAGGCTCTGGGGCCAACGTCCTGACTTTC. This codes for CASSDGLGSGANVLTF.

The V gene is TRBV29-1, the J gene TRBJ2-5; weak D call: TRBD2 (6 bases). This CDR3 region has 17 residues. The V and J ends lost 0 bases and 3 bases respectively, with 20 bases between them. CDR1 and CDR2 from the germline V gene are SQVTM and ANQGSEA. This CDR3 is CSVEDLGWHTGEETQYF. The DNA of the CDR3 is TGCAGCGTTGAAGATCTGGGGTGGCACACGGGGGAAGAGACCCAGTACTTC.

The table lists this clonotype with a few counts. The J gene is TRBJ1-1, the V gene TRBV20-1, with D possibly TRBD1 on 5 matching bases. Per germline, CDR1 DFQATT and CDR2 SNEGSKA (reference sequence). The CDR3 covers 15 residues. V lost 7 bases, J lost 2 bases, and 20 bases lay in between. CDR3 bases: TGCAGTGATGGGTGGCAGGGCGTTTTAAACACTGAAGCTTTCTTT. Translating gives CSDGWQGVLNTEAFF.

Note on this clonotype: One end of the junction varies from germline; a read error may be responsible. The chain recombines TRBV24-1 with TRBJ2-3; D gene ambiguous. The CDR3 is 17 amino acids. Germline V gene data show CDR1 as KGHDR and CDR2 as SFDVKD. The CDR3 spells CASSLSRRPASTDTQYF. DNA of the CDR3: TGTGCCAGCAGTTTATCGCGACGACCAGCTAGCACAGATACGCAGTATTTT.

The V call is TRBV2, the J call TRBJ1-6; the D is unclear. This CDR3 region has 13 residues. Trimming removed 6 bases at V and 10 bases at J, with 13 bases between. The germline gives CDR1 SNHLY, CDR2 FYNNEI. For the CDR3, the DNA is TGTGCCAGCAGGGAGAGCGGGTACTCACCCCTCCACTTT. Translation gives CASRESGYSPLHF.

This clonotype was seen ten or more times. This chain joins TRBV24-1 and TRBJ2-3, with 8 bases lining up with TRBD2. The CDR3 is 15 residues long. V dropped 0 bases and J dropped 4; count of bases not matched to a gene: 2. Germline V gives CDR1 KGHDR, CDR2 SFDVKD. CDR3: CATSDLRGGADTQYF. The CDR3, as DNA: TGTGCCACCAGTGATTTGCGGGGGGGCGCAGATACGCAGTATTTT.

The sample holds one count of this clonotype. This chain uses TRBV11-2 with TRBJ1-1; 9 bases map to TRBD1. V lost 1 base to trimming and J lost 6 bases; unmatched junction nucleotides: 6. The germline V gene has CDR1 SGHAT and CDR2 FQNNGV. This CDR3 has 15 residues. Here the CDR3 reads CASSLGQGVISEAFF. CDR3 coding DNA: TGTGCCAGCAGCTTAGGACAGGGGGTAATTTCTGAAGCTTTCTTT. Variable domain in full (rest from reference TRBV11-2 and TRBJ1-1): EAGVAQSPRYKIIEKRQSVAFWCNPISGHATLYWYQQILGQGPKLLIQFQNNGVVDDSQLPKDRFSAERLKGVDSTLKIQPAKLEDSAVYLCASSLGQGVISEAFFGQGTRLTVV.